What follows are 5 T cell receptor beta chains derived from one specimen sequenced in a study of Graves' ophthalmopathy and Graves' hyperthyroidism. The TCR beta CDR3 regions underwent amplification from RNA transcripts. The first round was an RT-PCR with HTBI primers, and the second round was a multiplex PCR. TCRdb used MiXCR to reprocess the multiplex PCR reads, holding one entry per CDR3 protein. The sample yields about 170,000 distinct CDR3 sequences, less than 45% seen once. Sequencing input: peripheral blood. The receptors come from a middle-aged woman with Graves' ophthalmopathy.

J is TRBJ1-5 and V is TRBV18; D might be TRBD1 (6 bases). The germline gives CDR1 KGHSH, CDR2 LQKENI. CDR3 length equals 16 residues. V lost 3 bases to trimming and J lost 5 bases, with 17 bases between them. The CDR3 region has the DNA TGTGCCAGCTCACCCCCAGGGGCTTTTGCTGATCAGCCCCAGCATTTT. Translation: CASSPPGAFADQPQHF.

The V and J genes are TRBV7-2 and TRBJ2-2, with 7 bases matching TRBD2. The junction had 8 bases not matched to a gene; V was cut back by 2 bases and J by 5 bases. This CDR3 is built from 16 residues. Germline V gene data show CDR1 as SGHTA and CDR2 as FQGNSA. CDR3 coding DNA: TGTGCCAGCAGCTTACGCGGGAGAGTTGAGACCGGGGAGCTGTTTTTT. It specifies CASSLRGRVETGELFF.

At least ten counts were recorded for this clonotype. The gene calls are TRBV7-2 and TRBJ1-2; the match to TRBD1 covers 9 bases. The CDR3 totals 14 residues. Germline V CDR1 and CDR2: SGHTA, FQGNSA. V shed 4 bases and J 8 bases; nucleotides not matched to a gene: 8. The CDR3 nucleotides are TGTGCCAGCAGCTCGTACGCACAGGGGGCGGGCTACACCTTC. It translates to CASSSYAQGAGYTF.

This clonotype was picked up many times. CDR3 sequence reads: CASSPGVNQPQHF. CDR3 coding DNA: TGTGCCAGCAGTCCAGGCGTCAATCAGCCCCAGCATTTT. V and J are TRBV11-3 and TRBJ1-5, with D uncertain. CDR3 length equals 13 residues. Looked up from germline, CDR1 is SGHNT and CDR2 is YENEEA. V gave up 6 bases and J gave up 3 bases, with 9 bases separating them.

The rearrangement joins TRBV6-1 to TRBJ1-1; D is perhaps TRBD1 (6 bases). With 3 bases removed from V and 4 bases from J, the gap between germline ends came to 12 bases. CDR1 and CDR2 (germline): MNHNS, SASEGT. This CDR3 contains 14 residues. CDR3 loop: CASSDAPGATEAFF. CDR3 DNA: TGTGCCAGCAGTGACGCCCCGGGGGCCACTGAAGCTTTCTTT.